This is a list of T cell receptor beta chains from one sample in a study of blood T cell repertoires in COVID-19. The repertoire was sequenced with immunoSEQ multiplex PCR; TCRdb's copy has only in-frame clones and lacks some. Of 200,000 to 250,000 clones in the sample, about 90% are singletons; the top ten hold about 3.5%. What was sequenced was PBMCs or T cells enriched from blood (not recorded which). These receptors came from a woman aged 25 to 39 who had been exposed to COVID-19. Each CDR3 is given with its conserved first and last residue. Each record gives: D gene, clone size, V gene, J gene, CDR3 DNA, CDR3 protein. A D gene is named only where the DNA matches it firmly. A row's size may be missing; if present it is once, few, many or a size class.

D gene: -
clone size: -
V gene: TRBV4-1
J gene: TRBJ1-4
CDR3 DNA: TGCGCCAGCAGCCAAGGGACAGTCGAAAAACTGTTTTTT
CDR3 protein: CASSQGTVEKLFF

D gene: TRBD1
clone size: -
V gene: TRBV12-3/TRBV12-4
J gene: TRBJ1-2
CDR3 DNA: TGTGCCAGCAGTTACAGGGGCAGCAATGGCTACACCTTC
CDR3 protein: CASSYRGSNGYTF

D gene: -
clone size: -
V gene: TRBV6-1
J gene: TRBJ1-3
CDR3 DNA: TGTGCCAGCAGTGAGGCCAGGGCTGGAAACACCATATATTTT
CDR3 protein: CASSEARAGNTIYF

D gene: TRBD1
clone size: -
V gene: TRBV9
J gene: TRBJ2-7
CDR3 DNA: TGTGCCAGCAGCGCAGCCGGGACAGGGGCCTACGAGCAGTACTTC
CDR3 protein: CASSAAGTGAYEQYF

D gene: -
clone size: -
V gene: TRBV10-1
J gene: TRBJ1-1
CDR3 DNA: TGCGCCAGCAACCAGAAGTCCGTTTCGGGAAAGGCCACTGAAGCTTTCTTT
CDR3 protein: CASNQKSVSGKATEAFF

D gene: TRBD1
clone size: -
V gene: TRBV2
J gene: TRBJ2-3
CDR3 DNA: TGTGCCACCCTCCGGGACAGCCGCACAGATACGCAGTATTTT
CDR3 protein: CATLRDSRTDTQYF

D gene: -
clone size: -
V gene: TRBV29-1
J gene: TRBJ1-1
CDR3 DNA: TGCAGCGGGGGGGCGCGGCCGAACACTGAAGCTTTCTTT
CDR3 protein: CSGGARPNTEAFF

D gene: TRBD1
clone size: -
V gene: TRBV20-1
J gene: TRBJ2-7
CDR3 DNA: TGCAGTGCTAGGAGGGGACAGGGACAGTACTTC
CDR3 protein: CSARRGQGQYF

D gene: -
clone size: -
V gene: TRBV18
J gene: TRBJ2-3
CDR3 DNA: TGTGCCAGCTCACCACGGGGCTTTCCAGATACGCAGTATTTT
CDR3 protein: CASSPRGFPDTQYF

D gene: TRBD2
clone size: -
V gene: TRBV11-2
J gene: TRBJ2-5
CDR3 DNA: TGTGCCAGCAGCCCCCGACTAGCGGCCCACCAAGAGACCCAGTACTTC
CDR3 protein: CASSPRLAAHQETQYF

D gene: TRBD2
clone size: -
V gene: TRBV5-1
J gene: TRBJ2-5
CDR3 DNA: TGCGCCAGCAGCTTAGACGCGGGAGTACAAGAGACCCAGTACTTC
CDR3 protein: CASSLDAGVQETQYF

D gene: TRBD2
clone size: -
V gene: TRBV5-1
J gene: TRBJ2-2
CDR3 DNA: TGCGCCAGCAGCTTTAGCGGGAGGGCCACCGGGGAGCTGTTTTTT
CDR3 protein: CASSFSGRATGELFF

D gene: TRBD2
clone size: few
V gene: TRBV7-9
J gene: TRBJ2-2
CDR3 DNA: TGTGCCAGCAGCTCCAGACTAGCGGGTGCCGGGGAGCTGTTTTTT
CDR3 protein: CASSSRLAGAGELFF

D gene: TRBD1
clone size: -
V gene: TRBV3-1/TRBV3-2
J gene: TRBJ1-1
CDR3 DNA: TGTGCCAGCAAGACAGGGCGGGGGAACACTGAAGCTTTCTTT
CDR3 protein: CASKTGRGNTEAFF

D gene: -
clone size: few
V gene: TRBV7-9
J gene: TRBJ2-7
CDR3 DNA: TGTGCCAGCAGCTTAGGCCAGGGCACCTACGAGCAGTACTTC
CDR3 protein: CASSLGQGTYEQYF

D gene: -
clone size: -
V gene: TRBV29-1
J gene: TRBJ2-7
CDR3 DNA: TGCAGCGGCGGGTCTGCGTTCTACGAGCAGTACTTC
CDR3 protein: CSGGSAFYEQYF

D gene: -
clone size: -
V gene: TRBV21-1
J gene: TRBJ2-7
CDR3 DNA: TGTGCCAGCAGCACGAGAGGACTAGTCTGCGAGCAGTACTTC
CDR3 protein: CASSTRGLVCEQYF

D gene: -
clone size: -
V gene: TRBV5-4
J gene: TRBJ2-2
CDR3 DNA: TGTGCCAGCAACCCGAGGAACACCGGGGAGCTGTTTTTT
CDR3 protein: CASNPRNTGELFF

D gene: TRBD1
clone size: -
V gene: TRBV27
J gene: TRBJ1-2
CDR3 DNA: TGTGCCAGCAGTTGGCGGGGACAGAATGGCTACACCTTC
CDR3 protein: CASSWRGQNGYTF

D gene: -
clone size: -
V gene: TRBV10-2
J gene: TRBJ1-6
CDR3 DNA: TGCGCCAGCAGACAAAATAATTCACCCCTCCACTTT
CDR3 protein: CASRQNNSPLHF

D gene: -
clone size: once
V gene: TRBV30
J gene: TRBJ2-7
CDR3 DNA: TGTGCCTGGAGTGTCGGGACTGAGTTCGAGCAGTACTTC
CDR3 protein: CAWSVGTEFEQYF

D gene: -
clone size: -
V gene: TRBV16
J gene: TRBJ1-6
CDR3 DNA: TGTGCCAGCAGCCCCCCGGACCCCGGAGGGTCACCCCTCCACTTT
CDR3 protein: CASSPPDPGGSPLHF

D gene: -
clone size: -
V gene: TRBV18
J gene: TRBJ1-2
CDR3 DNA: TGTGCCAGCTCACCACTACAGGGCTCTGATCATGGCTACACCTTC
CDR3 protein: CASSPLQGSDHGYTF

D gene: -
clone size: -
V gene: TRBV9
J gene: TRBJ2-1
CDR3 DNA: TGTGCCAGCAGCGTAGAGGGGATTTCTAACAATGAGCAGTTCTTC
CDR3 protein: CASSVEGISNNEQFF

D gene: -
clone size: -
V gene: TRBV7-9
J gene: TRBJ2-1
CDR3 DNA: TGTGCCAGCAGCCTAAGCGGAAAAGCCTACAATGAGCAGTTCTTC
CDR3 protein: CASSLSGKAYNEQFF

D gene: -
clone size: -
V gene: TRBV28
J gene: TRBJ1-1
CDR3 DNA: TGTGCCAGCAGCCCGGGACTCACTGAAGCTTTCTTT
CDR3 protein: CASSPGLTEAFF

D gene: TRBD1
clone size: -
V gene: TRBV14
J gene: TRBJ1-6
CDR3 DNA: TGTGCCAGACAGGGGGAGAATTCACCCCTCCACTTT
CDR3 protein: CARQGENSPLHF

D gene: -
clone size: -
V gene: TRBV3-1/TRBV3-2
J gene: TRBJ2-1
CDR3 DNA: TGTGCCAGCAGCCAAAAGCCTACGGTCTACAATGAGCAGTTCTTC
CDR3 protein: CASSQKPTVYNEQFF

D gene: TRBD1
clone size: few
V gene: TRBV11-3
J gene: TRBJ1-2
CDR3 DNA: TGTGCCAGCATCCCCCTCCCAGGGGGCCACTATGGCTACACCTTC
CDR3 protein: CASIPLPGGHYGYTF

D gene: -
clone size: -
V gene: TRBV14
J gene: TRBJ1-2
CDR3 DNA: TGTGCCAGCAGCCAAGACAACGGGCGGGGCGGCTACACCTTC
CDR3 protein: CASSQDNGRGGYTF

D gene: -
clone size: -
V gene: TRBV15
J gene: TRBJ1-1
CDR3 DNA: TGTGCCACCAGCAGAGACAGGGTGCAGACTGAAGCTTTCTTT
CDR3 protein: CATSRDRVQTEAFF

D gene: -
clone size: -
V gene: TRBV5-1
J gene: TRBJ2-5
CDR3 DNA: TGCGCCAGCAGTCCCGGTGTTCAAGAGACCCAGTACTTC
CDR3 protein: CASSPGVQETQYF

D gene: TRBD2
clone size: -
V gene: TRBV9
J gene: TRBJ2-7
CDR3 DNA: TGTGCCAGCAGCCGGACCGGACTAGCGGGATCCTACGAGCAGTACTTC
CDR3 protein: CASSRTGLAGSYEQYF

D gene: TRBD2
clone size: -
V gene: TRBV5-6
J gene: TRBJ2-3
CDR3 DNA: TGTGCCAGCAGCCCCTTGACTAGCGTGCCATCCGTCACAGATACGCAGTATTTT
CDR3 protein: CASSPLTSVPSVTDTQYF

D gene: TRBD1
clone size: -
V gene: TRBV6-5
J gene: TRBJ1-5
CDR3 DNA: TGTGCCAGCAGCCCGACAGGGTCTAGTCAGCCCCAGCATTTT
CDR3 protein: CASSPTGSSQPQHF

D gene: -
clone size: -
V gene: TRBV27
J gene: TRBJ2-2
CDR3 DNA: TGTGCCAGCAGTCCCCATGGAGTTATACCGGGGAAAGTAAGGACGGGGGAGCTGTTTTTT
CDR3 protein: CASSPHGVIPGKVRTGELFF

D gene: -
clone size: -
V gene: TRBV19
J gene: TRBJ1-6
CDR3 DNA: TGTGCCAGTAGTCCAGACCCTCCAGGGAGGAATTCACCCCTCCACTTT
CDR3 protein: CASSPDPPGRNSPLHF

D gene: TRBD2
clone size: -
V gene: TRBV5-1
J gene: TRBJ2-3
CDR3 DNA: TGCGCCAGCAGCTTGATGGCTAGCGGGAGTGCAGATACGCAGTATTTT
CDR3 protein: CASSLMASGSADTQYF

D gene: TRBD1
clone size: -
V gene: TRBV7-8
J gene: TRBJ1-2
CDR3 DNA: TGTGCCAGCAGCCCCAAAGGACAGGGCCATGGCTACACCTTC
CDR3 protein: CASSPKGQGHGYTF

D gene: -
clone size: once
V gene: TRBV19
J gene: TRBJ1-5
CDR3 DNA: TGTGCCAGTAGTGCGTGGACAGTCCACAGCAATCAGCCCCAGCATTTT
CDR3 protein: CASSAWTVHSNQPQHF